These T cell receptor beta chains were read from a single sample in a study of graft-versus-host responses after intestinal transplantation. The assay was immunoSEQ multiplex PCR, and TCRdb's table has in-frame clones only and misses some. Here the sample spans some 8,000 clones, around 75% being singletons. Sequencing used ileum tissue, obtained approximately 31 weeks after intestinal transplant. The receptors originated from a human patient who received an intestinal transplant, so some T cells may come from the graft donor. Both conserved end residues are part of each CDR3. Each record gives: J gene, clone size, V gene, D gene, CDR3 DNA, CDR3 protein. D genes are given only for firm matches. The size of a clone is reported for some rows only, either as once, few or many, or as a class for expanded clones.

TRBJ1-2 | NA | TRBV10-2 | NA | TGCGCCAGCAGACCCGACAAGCGGAAGATAGCCTATGGCTACACCTTC | CASRPDKRKIAYGYTF
TRBJ2-3 | NA | TRBV5-1 | NA | TGCGCCAGCAGCCAGGACAGCAGCACAGATACGCAGTATTTT | CASSQDSSTDTQYF
TRBJ2-7 | few | TRBV27 | NA | TGTGCCAGCTCCGAACTCCGGGGGACAGACTACGAGCAGTACTTC | CASSELRGTDYEQYF
TRBJ1-2 | once | TRBV5-1 | TRBD1 | TGCGCCAGCAGCTTGGGAATAGACAGGGACTATGGCTACACCTTC | CASSLGIDRDYGYTF
TRBJ2-7 | NA | TRBV28 | NA | TGTGCCAGCAATCCGGGACTTACTCCACGATTTCGCCCCTACGAGCAGTACTTC | CASNPGLTPRFRPYEQYF
TRBJ1-1 | NA | TRBV7-2 | NA | TGTGCCAGCAGCTTAGTTTGGCTAACCCCAGACAGCTTGAACACTGAAGCTTTCTTT | CASSLVWLTPDSLNTEAFF
TRBJ1-4 | NA | TRBV11-2 | NA | TGTGCCAGCAGCTTCTCAGGGGCCACTAATGAAAAACTGTTTTTT | CASSFSGATNEKLFF
TRBJ1-2 | few | TRBV7-6 | TRBD1 | TGTGCCAGCAGCTTAGAACCGGGACAGTTTGATGGCTACACCTTC | CASSLEPGQFDGYTF
TRBJ2-7 | NA | TRBV19 | TRBD1 | TGTGCCAGCGGACAGGACGAGCAGTACTTC | CASGQDEQYF
TRBJ2-1 | NA | TRBV30 | NA | TGCGCTTCCCGCCCGAGTAATGAGCAGTTCTTC | CASRPSNEQFF
TRBJ2-5 | NA | TRBV28 | NA | TGTGCCAGCAGTCCCCTCCGGGGGAAAGAGACCCAGTACTTC | CASSPLRGKETQYF
TRBJ2-3 | NA | TRBV10-2 | TRBD2 | TGCGCCAGCAGGACTAGCTCAAACACAGATACGCAGTATTTT | CASRTSSNTDTQYF
TRBJ2-7 | NA | TRBV5-8 | NA | TGTGCCAGCAGTTACGGGGGGCAGGGGTCCTACGAGCAGTACTTC | CASSYGGQGSYEQYF
TRBJ2-7 | NA | TRBV19 | TRBD1 | TGTGCCAGTCACCCCCGAGGGGGCGCGAACGAGCAGTACTTC | CASHPRGGANEQYF
TRBJ2-1 | NA | TRBV14 | TRBD2 | TGTGCCAGCAGCCGCTATGGGACTAGCGGGAGAAGCAATGAGCAGTTCTTC | CASSRYGTSGRSNEQFF
TRBJ2-4 | NA | TRBV18 | TRBD2 | TGTGCCAGCTCACCTCAGACTAGCGGGAGCGTTGTGACCAAAAACATTCAGTACTTC | CASSPQTSGSVVTKNIQYF
TRBJ2-7 | NA | TRBV9 | TRBD2 | TGTGCCAGCAGCGTAGTTCCTAGCGGGAGTTTATACGAGCAGTACTTC | CASSVVPSGSLYEQYF
TRBJ2-5 | once | TRBV7-9 | NA | TGTGCCAGCAGCTTAGGGCGGGGAGAAGAGACCCAGTACTTC | CASSLGRGEETQYF
TRBJ1-1 | NA | TRBV5-1 | NA | TGCGCCAGCAGCTCACGGACGGGGGAGAACACTGAAGCTTTCTTT | CASSSRTGENTEAFF
TRBJ1-1 | NA | TRBV30 | NA | TGTGCCTGGAGTGGGAAGATGACTAAAGCTTTCTTT | CAWSGKMTKAFF
TRBJ2-3 | NA | TRBV7-3 | TRBD2 | TGTGCCAGCTTCGGTGGAGCGGGAGGGATAGATACGCAGTATTTT | CASFGGAGGIDTQYF
TRBJ1-1 | once | TRBV2 | TRBD1 | TGTGCCAGCACTTTAACAGGGGGGGGGACCACTGAAGCTTTCTTT | CASTLTGGGTTEAFF
TRBJ1-1 | few | TRBV7-2 | NA | TGTGCCAGCAGCACCCGTAGCAACACTGAAGCTTTCTTT | CASSTRSNTEAFF
TRBJ1-2 | NA | TRBV19 | TRBD1 | TGTGCCAGTAGTAACGGGGGACAGACGTACTATGGCTACACCTTC | CASSNGGQTYYGYTF
TRBJ2-7 | large | TRBV28 | NA | TGTGCCAGCAGTTTACCCCTTGTGGTAGCTACCTCCTACGAGCAGTACTTC | CASSLPLVVATSYEQYF
TRBJ1-2 | NA | TRBV6-4 | NA | TGTGCCAGCAGTGACTCGATGACACCGAAGGTGGATGGCTACACCTTC | CASSDSMTPKVDGYTF
TRBJ2-3 | NA | TRBV29-1 | TRBD2 | TGCAGCGTTGAAGATCATGGGCGGGAGGGTATTATAGATACGCAGTATTTT | CSVEDHGREGIIDTQYF
TRBJ1-1 | NA | TRBV30 | TRBD1 | TGTGCCTGGAGCCAGGGGGCGAAGAACACTGAAGCTTTCTTT | CAWSQGAKNTEAFF
TRBJ1-4 | NA | TRBV6-6 | NA | TGTGCCAGCAGTTACTCCGGGACAACTAATGAAAAACTGTTTTTT | CASSYSGTTNEKLFF
TRBJ2-5 | NA | TRBV29-1 | TRBD2 | TGCAGCGTTGGGGGGGGGAGGGAGACCCAGTACTTC | CSVGGGRETQYF
TRBJ2-7 | NA | TRBV2 | NA | TGTGCCAGCGGCCTCTCAGTTGTGTCCTACGAGCAGTACTTC | CASGLSVVSYEQYF
TRBJ2-7 | few | TRBV11-2 | TRBD1 | TGTGCCAGCAGCGCCCGACAGGGCCCCTCCTACGAGCAGTACTTC | CASSARQGPSYEQYF
TRBJ2-7 | NA | TRBV6-5 | NA | TGTGCCAGCAGTTACGGACTACAATACGAGCAGTACTTC | CASSYGLQYEQYF
TRBJ2-3 | NA | TRBV6-6 | NA | TGTGCCAGCAGAAACTCAGAACAGGATACGCAGTATTTT | CASRNSEQDTQYF
TRBJ2-1 | NA | TRBV4-3 | TRBD2 | TGCGCCAGCAGCCAAGCCCGAGCGGGGGGCCTCTACAATGAGCAGTTCTTC | CASSQARAGGLYNEQFF